The 16 T cell receptor beta chains below come from one sample, sequenced in a study of control samples from healthy donors and cancer patients. Here immunoSEQ multiplex PCR was the method, and the copy in TCRdb shows in-frame clones only, minus some. This repertoire shows approximately 150,000 clones, about 90% found once; its top ten account for roughly 3.2%. Specimen: blood. The source of these receptors is a man aged 25-40 years in good health.

The chain uses TRBV7-9 and TRBJ2-7, with 7 bases identical to TRBD1. The CDR3 contains 13 residues. The germline V gene has CDR1 SEHNR and CDR2 FQNEAQ (reference sequence). The trim removed 5 bases at V and 5 bases at J, leaving 6 bases unmatched. The CDR3 sequence is CASSADRPHEQYF. CDR3 DNA: TGTGCCAGCAGCGCGGACAGGCCCCACGAGCAGTACTTC.

V is TRBV9 and J is TRBJ1-1; the D is unclear. The CDR3 is 14 amino acids. Germline V lookup: CDR1 SGDLS, CDR2 YYNGEE. Trimming removed 3 bases at V and 4 bases at J, with 13 bases between. In nucleotides, the CDR3 is TGTGCCAGCAGCGAAACAGTCTTGAGCACTGAAGCTTTCTTT. This gives the protein CASSETVLSTEAFF.

This clone appeared a few times. V gene TRBV7-8 combines with J gene TRBJ1-2, with TRBD1 matching over 10 bases. The CDR3 totals 14 residues. V lost 6 bases and J lost 7; bases outside the gene matches: 8. Germline loops: CDR1 SGHVS, CDR2 FQNEAQ. This CDR3 is CASRPDRGQGGYTF. The CDR3 nucleotides are TGTGCCAGCAGACCTGACAGGGGGCAGGGTGGCTACACCTTC. The variable domain in full, with the rest retrieved from reference TRBV7-8 and TRBJ1-2, is GAGVSQSPRYKVAKRGQDVALRCDPISGHVSLFWYQQALGQGPEFLTYFQNEAQLDKSGLPSDRFFAERPEGSVSTLKIQRTQQEDSAVYLCASRPDRGQGGYTFGSGTRLTVV.

This rearrangement joins TRBV14 to TRBJ1-6; D is unresolved. Germline lookup yields CDR1 SGHDN and CDR2 FVKESK. This CDR3 is built from 12 residues. The ends were cut back, 4 bases at V and 11 bases at J, with 9 bases in the middle. The CDR3 spells CASSPHQPPLHF. CDR3 sequence (DNA): TGTGCCAGCAGCCCACACCAGCCACCCCTCCACTTT.

The chain recombines TRBV9 with TRBJ2-1; tentatively, D is TRBD1 or TRBD2 (5 bases each). V lost 1 base, J lost 2 bases, and 10 bases lay in between. Germline assignment: CDR1 SGDLS and CDR2 YYNGEE. The CDR3 extends over 15 amino acids. Here the CDR3 reads CASSVRGGPYNEQFF. CDR3 DNA sequence: TGTGCCAGCAGCGTACGGGGCGGACCCTACAATGAGCAGTTCTTC.

The genes are TRBV19 and TRBJ2-7; D may be TRBD2 (6 bases). Germline V gene data show CDR1 as LNHDA and CDR2 as SQIVND (reference sequence). V dropped 5 bases and J dropped 7 bases, with 15 bases sitting between them. There are 13 residues in the CDR3. For the CDR3, the DNA is TGTGCCAGTAGTCGGAGAGATGGGAGGGAGCAGTACTTC. The encoded protein is CASSRRDGREQYF.

The V call is TRBV27, the J call TRBJ2-7; D is unclear. Per germline, CDR1 MNHEY and CDR2 SMNVEV (reference sequence). The ends were cut back, 3 bases at V and 2 bases at J, with 8 bases in the middle. CDR3 length: 13 residues. CDR3 in amino acids: CASSFNGAYEQYF. The CDR3 DNA reads as TGTGCCAGCAGTTTCAACGGCGCCTACGAGCAGTACTTC.

The rearrangement uses TRBV28 and TRBJ1-2, with D hard to call. Per germline, CDR1 MDHEN and CDR2 SYDVKM. V lost 7 bases and J 6 bases, leaving 9 bases between the germline ends. The CDR3 totals 11 residues. The CDR3 nucleotides are TGTGCCAGCACGAGTGGGAATGGCTACACCTTC. Its protein product is CASTSGNGYTF.

V usage is TRBV27 and J usage is TRBJ2-3, with D possibly matching TRBD1 (7 bases). Trimming pared 6 bases from V and 1 base from J, leaving 17 bases between. CDR3 length equals 16 residues. In germline, CDR1 is MNHEY, CDR2 SMNVEV (reference sequence). This CDR3 reads CASSSQGRSGTDTQYF. CDR3 coding DNA: TGTGCCAGCAGCTCACAGGGGAGGAGTGGCACAGATACGCAGTATTTT.

This clone was seen only once. The chain combines TRBV18 with TRBJ2-5; D is perhaps TRBD1 or TRBD2 (5 bases each). V lost 8 bases and J lost 3, with 19 bases in between. This CDR3 has 15 residues. The V gene's germline CDR1 is KGHSH and CDR2 LQKENI. CDR3 in amino acids: CASLPWDRLEETQYF. CDR3 DNA: TGTGCCAGCCTTCCCTGGGACCGTTTGGAAGAGACCCAGTACTTC.

The chain recombines TRBV7-2 with TRBJ2-3; TRBD2 matches 9 bases. The V gene end was trimmed by 1 base and the J gene end by 7 bases; junction bases not matched to a gene: 6. CDR1 is SGHTA, CDR2 FQGNSA, per germline. This CDR3 is 15 amino acids long. The CDR3 here is CASSLGGGAKYTQYF. The CDR3 DNA sequence: TGTGCCAGCAGCTTAGGCGGGGGGGCCAAATATACGCAGTATTTT.

The chain has TRBV27 and TRBJ1-6; weak D call: TRBD1 (5 bases). CDR1 MNHEY and CDR2 SMNVEV come from the germline V gene (reference sequence). With 5 bases removed from V and 8 bases from J, the gap between germline ends came to 16 bases. This CDR3 has 15 amino acids. CDR3 protein: CASSVTHFRDSPLHF. The CDR3 DNA follows: TGTGCCAGCAGTGTCACGCACTTCAGGGATTCACCCCTCCACTTT.

J is TRBJ1-1 and V is TRBV3-1 (or the pseudogene TRBV3-2); 9 bases fit TRBD1. CDR1 LGHDT and CDR2 YNNKEL come from the germline V gene (reference sequence). The CDR3 extends over 18 amino acids. J lost 3 bases, V lost 0 bases, and 11 bases had no gene match. The CDR3: CASSQDRDRDVGYTEAFF. Written as DNA, the CDR3 is TGTGCCAGCAGCCAAGATAGGGACAGGGACGTAGGGTACACTGAAGCTTTCTTT.

This clone was observed a single time. The chain has TRBV20-1 and TRBJ2-7; D is undetermined. V shed 2 bases and J shed 3 bases, with 5 bases lying between them. This CDR3 comprises 11 residues. The V gene's germline CDR1 is DFQATT and CDR2 SNEGSKA (reference sequence). The DNA for the CDR3 is TGCAGTGCTAGAATTCGCTACGAGCAGTACTTC. Encoded protein: CSARIRYEQYF.

The CDR3, as DNA: TGTGCCAGCAGCTCAAAACCGGGACAGGGGGCTTGGGGTGGCAATGAGCAGTTCTTC. It translates to CASSSKPGQGAWGGNEQFF. The chain uses TRBV7-3 and TRBJ2-1; the match to TRBD1 covers 12 bases. Per the germline V gene, CDR1 is SGHTA and CDR2 is FQGTGA. The CDR3 contains 19 residues. After removal of 4 bases from V and 6 bases from J, the junction contained 16 bases not matched to a gene.

The chain uses TRBV27 and TRBJ2-7, with TRBD2 matching over 9 bases. Germline V gives CDR1 MNHEY, CDR2 SMNVEV (reference sequence). The CDR3 is made up of 15 amino acids. V was clipped by 7 bases and J by 6 bases; unmatched bases: 13. The CDR3 region is CASTPSGGGASEQYF. CDR3 DNA: TGTGCCAGCACCCCCTCCGGCGGGGGGGCCTCCGAGCAGTACTTC.